These 7 T cell receptor beta chains came from one sample sequenced in a study of blood T cell repertoires in COVID-19. Method: immunoSEQ multiplex PCR; TCRdb's copy keeps in-frame clones and lacks some. The table lists roughly 200,000 clones, more than 65% of them singletons. Sequencing was carried out using peripheral blood. The receptor set was obtained from a man aged 45-65 years with active or convalescent COVID-19.

The V gene is TRBV5-1, the J gene TRBJ1-3; D unclear. V shed 7 bases and J shed 0 bases, with 5 bases lying between them. The CDR3 length is 12 residues. The germline CDR1 and CDR2 sequences are SGHRS and YFSETQ. CDR3 sequence: CASRSSGNTIYF. As DNA, the CDR3 is TGCGCCAGCCGGTCCTCTGGAAACACCATATATTTT.

This chain joins TRBV4-2 and TRBJ2-3, with 11 bases identical to TRBD2. The CDR3 length is 17 residues. Trimming removed 4 bases from V and 2 bases from J; junction bases left unmatched: 8. Germline V gives CDR1 LGHNA, CDR2 YNFKEQ. CDR3 residues: CASSPYFSGGVTDTQYF. DNA of the CDR3: TGTGCCAGCAGCCCCTACTTTAGCGGGGGGGTCACAGATACGCAGTATTTT.

The J gene is TRBJ2-1, the V gene TRBV18; TRBD1 matches at 9 bases. Germline V gives CDR1 KGHSH, CDR2 LQKENI. With 6 bases clipped from V and 5 bases from J, the junction kept 8 bases outside the gene matches. The CDR3 consists of 15 residues. The CDR3 region is CASSSAGQGNNEQFF. The CDR3, as DNA: TGTGCCAGCTCTAGCGCGGGACAGGGAAACAATGAGCAGTTCTTC. Using reference TRBV18 and TRBJ2-1 for the parts outside the CDR3, the full variable domain is NAGVMQNPRHLVRRRGQEARLRCSPMKGHSHVYWYRQLPEEGLKFMVYLQKENIIDESGMPKERFSAEFPKEGPSILRIQQVVRGDSAAYFCASSSAGQGNNEQFFGPGTRLTVL.

This chain connects TRBV5-4 to TRBJ1-2; 8 bases map to TRBD1. There are 15 residues in the CDR3. CDR1 SGHNT and CDR2 YYREEE come from the germline V gene (reference sequence). Trimming took 2 bases from V and 2 from J; bases not matched to a gene: 5. CDR3 loop: CASSLQGGLNYGYTF. The CDR3 DNA is TGTGCCAGCAGCTTACAGGGGGGTCTAAACTATGGCTACACCTTC. The variable domain in full, with the rest retrieved from reference TRBV5-4 and TRBJ1-2, is ETGVTQSPTHLIKTRGQQVTLRCSSQSGHNTVSWYQQALGQGPQFIFQYYREEENGRGNFPPRFSGLQFPNYSSELNVNALELDDSALYLCASSLQGGLNYGYTFGSGTRLTVV.

The chain recombines TRBV18 with TRBJ1-5, with 9 bases identical to TRBD1. The CDR3 has 16 amino acids. The V gene end was trimmed by 5 bases and the J gene end by 4 bases; junction bases not matched to a gene: 9. The V gene's germline CDR1 is KGHSH and CDR2 LQKENI. In DNA form, the CDR3 reads TGTGCCAGCTCATTCTCGGACAGGGGCGCGAATCAGCCCCAGCATTTT. The encoded protein is CASSFSDRGANQPQHF.

The chain combines TRBV2 with TRBJ1-4; 9 bases fit TRBD1. Trimming at V came to 2 bases and at J to 8 bases, leaving 6 bases not matched to a gene. The CDR3 is 15 residues long. The germline V gene has CDR1 SNHLY and CDR2 FYNNEI. For the CDR3, the DNA is TGTGCCAGCAGTGAAAACAGGGGGCACGGGGAAAAACTGTTTTTT. Translating it yields CASSENRGHGEKLFF.

This chain links TRBV11-2 with TRBJ2-7; 11 bases line up with TRBD2. Trimming took 8 bases from V and 6 from J; bases not matched to a gene: 3. The CDR3 has 12 residues. Germline loops: CDR1 SGHAT, CDR2 FQNNGV. CDR3 DNA sequence: TGTGCCAGCTCCCTAGCGGGAGGCGAGCAGTACTTC. Translating gives CASSLAGGEQYF.